The source of this T cell receptor beta chain is a study of blood T cell repertoires in COVID-19. Background on the study: Samples came from the United States, Italy and Spain, spanning acute and convalescent COVID-19. PBMCs, B-cell-depleted T cells, or T cells provided the cDNA or gDNA that made up the material.

V was trimmed by 0 bases and J by 4 bases, leaving 9 bases between them. Germline CDR1 is KGHSH and CDR2 is LQKENI. CDR3 length equals 15 residues. This clone has only a few counts. Original handling: Estimation of nucleated cell counts was performed using reference gene primer amplification. Sequencing was performed with immunoSEQ multiplex PCR; in TCRdb, only in-frame clones are kept and a portion is missing. V and J calls plus clone size are reproduced from that table; the DNA served to infer D and trimming. The table lists more than 90,000 clones, around 87% of them singletons. Sequencing was carried out using peripheral blood. This sequence was found in a woman under 40 with acute or convalescent COVID-19. The rearrangement uses TRBV18 and TRBJ1-4; D remains unclear. The CDR3 DNA reads as TGTGCCAGCTCACCACCAGATCGGGGTAATGAAAAACTGTTTTTT. Encoded protein: CASSPPDRGNEKLFF.